This is a list of T cell receptor beta chains from one sample in a study of identifying expanded T cells in peripheral blood. Clones were sequenced by immunoSEQ multiplex PCR, and TCRdb holds only the in-frame ones, with some missing. This sample carries 60,000 to 65,000 clones, over 75% of them seen once, and the ten largest clones take over 15%. The sequenced sample was blood. Source of these receptors: a person between 18 and 75 years old in good health. CDR3s include the opening cysteine and the closing phenylalanine or tryptophan. A D gene is named only where the DNA matches it firmly. Rows may omit the clone size; those that give it use once, few, many or a size class.

TRBJ2-2,TRBV5-1,NA,NA,CASSLLGAGTGELFF,TGCGCCAGCAGCTTGTTGGGGGCGGGCACCGGGGAGCTGTTTTTT
TRBJ2-3,TRBV11-2,TRBD2,NA,CASSLTSSGTDTQYF,TGTGCCAGCAGCTTAACTTCTAGCGGGACAGATACGCAGTATTTT
TRBJ2-2,TRBV5-1,TRBD2,NA,CASSLSTASGRGGTGELFF,TGCGCCAGCAGCTTGTCAACGGCTAGCGGGAGGGGAGGCACCGGGGAGCTGTTTTTT
TRBJ2-2,TRBV5-1,TRBD1,NA,CASSLRTGNTGELFF,TGCGCCAGCAGTCTACGGACAGGGAACACCGGGGAGCTGTTTTTT
TRBJ1-1,TRBV5-1,NA,NA,CASSLVGRESTEAFF,TGCGCCAGCAGCTTGGTCGGCAGAGAGAGCACTGAAGCTTTCTTT
TRBJ2-3,TRBV7-3,NA,NA,CASRLVHGECTDTQYF,TGTGCCTCACGGCTAGTACACGGGGAATGCACAGATACGCAGTATTTT
TRBJ1-1,TRBV18,NA,NA,CASSRKERGTEAFF,TGTGCCAGCTCACGCAAGGAGAGGGGCACTGAAGCTTTCTTT
TRBJ2-7,TRBV5-4,TRBD1,NA,CASSRKTGTYEQYF,TGTGCCAGCAGCCGTAAGACAGGGACATACGAGCAGTACTTC
TRBJ2-2,TRBV6-1,NA,NA,CASRAGTVGTGELFF,TGTGCCAGCAGGGCAGGCACAGTCGGAACCGGGGAGCTGTTTTTT
TRBJ1-4,TRBV12-5,NA,NA,CASGVDTVEKLFF,TGTGCTAGTGGGGTTGACACGGTCGAAAAACTGTTTTTT
TRBJ1-1,TRBV5-6,NA,NA,CASSLGKGGVTEAFF,TGTGCCAGCAGCTTGGGGAAGGGTGGGGTTACTGAAGCTTTCTTT
TRBJ2-2,TRBV6-5,NA,NA,CASSYDSGTGELFF,TGTGCCAGCAGTTACGATTCAGGGACCGGGGAGCTGTTTTTT
TRBJ2-3,TRBV5-1,NA,NA,CASSPGRLGTDTQYF,TGCGCCAGCAGCCCGGGTAGACTTGGCACAGATACGCAGTATTTT
TRBJ2-3,TRBV6-5,TRBD1,NA,CASSFQGARPDTQYF,TGTGCCAGCAGTTTCCAGGGGGCTCGGCCAGATACGCAGTATTTT
TRBJ2-7,TRBV5-4,TRBD2,NA,CASSSGTSGVAYEQYF,TGTGCCAGCAGCTCCGGGACTAGCGGGGTCGCCTACGAGCAGTACTTC
TRBJ1-2,TRBV4-1,TRBD1,NA,CASSQGDGQGNAF,TGCGCCAGCAGCCAAGGAGATGGACAGGGAAACGCCTTC
TRBJ1-4,TRBV7-9,TRBD1,NA,CASSLVRDRHEKLFF,TGTGCCAGCAGCTTAGTCCGGGACAGGCATGAAAAACTGTTTTTT
TRBJ2-3,TRBV5-1,TRBD2,once,CASSSLSAPLSGGGLTDTQYF,TGCGCCAGCAGCTCTTTGAGTGCCCCCCTTAGCGGGGGGGGACTCACAGATACGCAGTATTTT
TRBJ2-1,TRBV11-2,TRBD2,NA,CASSPGLAGGYNEQFF,TGTGCCAGCAGCCCAGGACTAGCGGGAGGATACAATGAGCAGTTCTTC
TRBJ1-1,TRBV11-1,NA,NA,CASSGAGRTEAFF,TGTGCCAGCAGCGGGGCAGGGCGGACTGAAGCTTTCTTT
TRBJ1-1,TRBV18,NA,NA,CASSTSLNTEAFF,TGTGCCAGCTCAACCTCCTTGAACACTGAAGCTTTCTTT
TRBJ1-1,TRBV28,NA,NA,CASSPRQAEAFF,TGTGCCAGCAGTCCGCGACAGGCTGAAGCTTTCTTT
TRBJ2-3,TRBV9,TRBD2,NA,CASSSGLAGSGDTQYF,TGTGCCAGCAGCTCGGGACTAGCGGGATCAGGAGATACGCAGTATTTT
TRBJ1-5,TRBV11-2,TRBD1,NA,CASSSGQGNQPQHF,TGTGCCAGCAGCTCCGGACAGGGAAACCAGCCCCAGCATTTT